This TCR beta chain was obtained from a study of T cell repertoires in cytomegalovirus infection. Overall study context: Carrying CMV and the relevant HLA type showed in public TCR beta signatures. Overall study findings and caveats: Ex vivo, HLA-C-restricted CMV-specific TCR beta clonotypes prevailed over the rest of the response.

V lost 2 bases, J lost 10 bases, and 8 bases stayed unmatched. The CDR3 is made up of 15 amino acids. CDR1 is SGHAT, CDR2 FQNNGV, per germline. This clonotype has ten or more counts. Its specificity is unknown. Via MiXCR, TCRdb re-called the reads, giving one row per CDR3 protein. In the table there are fewer than 700,000 distinct CDR3 sequences, 24% of which are singletons. This clonotype was obtained from a human donor in good health (CMV status not recorded). Some clones in this sample may be carry-over from other donors' samples. The V call is TRBV11-2, the J call TRBJ1-6; 7 bases are a match to TRBD1. Sequenced input: CD8+ T cells from PBMCs. The CDR3 sequence: CASSLTPGGQSPLHF. The CDR3 DNA sequence: TGTGCCAGCAGCTTAACCCCAGGGGGTCAATCACCCCTCCACTTT.